The 20 T cell receptor beta chains given below trace back to one sample, sequenced in a study of monozygotic twins with inflammatory bowel disease. TCRdb reprocessed the 5' RACE reads and keeps a single row for each CDR3 protein, giving no DNA. This sample's table has approximately 210,000 distinct CDR3 sequences. Input material: blood. All receptors come from a human donor with ulcerative colitis or Crohn's disease, or a healthy co-twin of an affected twin (not recorded which).

The gene calls are TRBV7-9 and TRBJ1-2. This CDR3 comprises 16 residues. CDR1 and CDR2 from the germline V gene are SEHNR and FQNEAQ (reference sequence). This CDR3 reads CASSPPGPLRDYGYTF.

J is TRBJ2-2 and V is TRBV7-2; TCRdb's assignment of TRBD1 cannot be checked, as there is no DNA. This CDR3 has 16 residues. Germline CDR1 is SGHTA and CDR2 is FQGNSA. The CDR3 sequence: CASSPLLSANTGELFF.

The CDR3 here is CASSSPENTGELFF. This rearrangement joins TRBV6-5 to TRBJ2-2. Germline-derived CDR1 and CDR2 are MNHEY and SVGAGI. This CDR3 contains 14 residues.

The chain carries TRBV5-6 and TRBJ1-1. Looked up from germline, CDR1 is SGHDT and CDR2 is YYEEEE. The CDR3 covers 11 residues. This chain's CDR3 is CASSLLNEAFF.

Here the CDR3 reads CASSVEPGVKYEQYF. The V gene is TRBV9, the J gene TRBJ2-7; TCRdb returns TRBD1, unconfirmable since there is no DNA. This CDR3 comprises 15 residues. Looked up from germline, CDR1 is SGDLS and CDR2 is YYNGEE.

The chain combines TRBV28 with TRBJ1-1; as DNA is missing, the TRBD1 call by TCRdb cannot be tested. Germline loops: CDR1 MDHEN, CDR2 SYDVKM. This CDR3 has 13 amino acids. The chain's CDR3 is CASRPGGHTEAFF.

The rearrangement uses TRBV4-1 and TRBJ2-4; the TRBD2 assignment by TCRdb is unverifiable without DNA. CDR1 and CDR2 (germline): MGHRA, YSYEKL. The CDR3 extends over 16 amino acids. The CDR3 here is CASSPENALLEGIQYF.

This chain connects TRBV11-2 to TRBJ1-4; as DNA is missing, the TRBD1 call by TCRdb cannot be tested. CDR3 length equals 15 residues. The germline gives CDR1 SGHAT, CDR2 FQNNGV. CDR3 protein: CASSLGTITNEKLFF.

V and J are TRBV12-3 or TRBV12-4 and TRBJ2-1; the D gene TCRdb calls, TRBD1, cannot be checked with no DNA. The CDR3 extends over 13 amino acids. The CDR3 reads CASTRDTGLGQFF.

The chain joins TRBV5-1 to TRBJ1-1; TCRdb's D gene call, TRBD1, goes unchecked for lack of DNA. Germline V gene lookup returns CDR1 SGHRS and CDR2 YFSETQ. The CDR3 runs 14 residues. The CDR3 spells CASSLQGTNTEAFF.

The chain couples TRBV6-6 to TRBJ1-5. The CDR3 covers 14 residues. In germline, CDR1 is MNHNY, CDR2 SVGAGI (reference sequence). The CDR3 region is CASSYQFLNQPQHF.

The chain couples TRBV9 to TRBJ1-2; the D call of TRBD1 rests on TCRdb alone, since no DNA is present to check it. CDR3 size: 13 residues. Germline CDR1 SGDLS, CDR2 YYNGEE. This chain's CDR3 is CASGLTDNHGYTF. Drawing the rest from reference TRBV9 and TRBJ1-2, the complete variable domain is DSGVTQTPKHLITATGQRVTLRCSPRSGDLSVYWYQQSLDQGLQFLIQYYNGEERAKGNILERFSAQQFPDLHSELNLSSLELGDSALYFCASGLTDNHGYTFGSGTRLTVV.

The rearrangement uses TRBV20-1 and TRBJ2-3. The CDR3 length is 12 residues. CDR1 DFQATT and CDR2 SNEGSKA come from the germline V gene (reference sequence). The CDR3 loop is CSARRVADTQYF.

V and J are TRBV4-2 and TRBJ1-2; TCRdb designates TRBD1, a call that cannot be tested without DNA. There are 16 residues in the CDR3. Germline-derived CDR1 and CDR2 are LGHNA and YNFKEQ. This chain's CDR3 is CASSQGGTGGIFGYTF.

This chain uses TRBV27 with TRBJ2-5; the D call from TCRdb, TRBD2, cannot be confirmed without DNA. The CDR3 length is 12 residues. Germline V lookup: CDR1 MNHEY, CDR2 SMNVEV (reference sequence). The CDR3 here is CASSPRGLYQYF.

This chain connects TRBV5-5 to TRBJ2-3. The V gene's germline CDR1 is SGHKS and CDR2 YYEKEE (reference sequence). The CDR3 spans 15 residues. The CDR3 region is CASSLTSSSTDTQYF.

The chain is built from TRBV5-1 and TRBJ1-1; the D call from TCRdb, TRBD1, cannot be confirmed without DNA. Germline CDR1 and CDR2: SGHRS and YFSETQ. The CDR3 runs to 15 residues. The CDR3 loop reads CASRGGQGTNTEAFF.

The chain recombines TRBV7-2 with TRBJ2-7; TCRdb proposes TRBD1, but this gene call is untestable without DNA. The CDR3 contains 14 residues. CDR1 is SGHTA and CDR2 is FQGNSA in the germline V gene. CDR3 protein: CASSGQEVSYEQYF.

The chain combines TRBV14 with TRBJ2-7; TCRdb proposes TRBD1, but this gene call is untestable without DNA. Germline V gene sequence: CDR1 SGHDN, CDR2 FVKESK. CDR3 length: 15 residues. CDR3 protein: CASSPQGVFAYEQYF.

The chain is built from TRBV5-1 and TRBJ2-6. CDR3 length equals 15 residues. CDR1 and CDR2 from the germline V gene are SGHRS and YFSETQ. This chain's CDR3 is CASSLASSGANVLTF.